This entry is about one T cell receptor beta chain. The data stem from a study of cytomegalovirus exposure and HLA in healthy donors. 60 Vbeta and 13 Jbeta primers were used in PCR. This table comes from immunoSEQ multiplex PCR, and its TCRdb copy is limited to in-frame clones, with some not included. The sample has more than 95,000 clones, 65% to 80% seen once. The sequence was obtained from a woman aged 70-85 years in good health and CMV-seropositive. The sequenced sample was PBMCs.

The CDR3 spells CASSSGRSITNEQFF. The CDR3 DNA reads as TGTGCCAGCAGTAGCGGGAGGAGTATTACGAATGAGCAGTTCTTC. This chain links TRBV6-4 with TRBJ2-1; 9 bases agree with TRBD2. CDR1 MRHNA and CDR2 SNTAGT come from the germline V gene. The CDR3 is made up of 15 amino acids. J gave up 7 bases and V 5 bases, and 9 bases lay outside the gene matches.